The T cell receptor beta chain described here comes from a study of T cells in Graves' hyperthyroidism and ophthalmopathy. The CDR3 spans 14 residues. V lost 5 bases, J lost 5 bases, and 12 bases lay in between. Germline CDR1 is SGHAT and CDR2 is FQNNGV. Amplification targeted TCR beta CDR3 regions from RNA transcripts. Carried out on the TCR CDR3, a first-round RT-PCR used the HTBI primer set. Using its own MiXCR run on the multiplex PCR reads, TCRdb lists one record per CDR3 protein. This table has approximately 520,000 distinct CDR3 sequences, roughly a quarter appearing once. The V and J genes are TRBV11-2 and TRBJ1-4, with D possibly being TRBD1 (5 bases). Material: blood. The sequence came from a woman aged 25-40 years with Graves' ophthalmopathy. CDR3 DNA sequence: TGTGCCAGCAGCCGGACAAGTAGAAATGAAAAACTGTTTTTT. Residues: CASSRTSRNEKLFF.